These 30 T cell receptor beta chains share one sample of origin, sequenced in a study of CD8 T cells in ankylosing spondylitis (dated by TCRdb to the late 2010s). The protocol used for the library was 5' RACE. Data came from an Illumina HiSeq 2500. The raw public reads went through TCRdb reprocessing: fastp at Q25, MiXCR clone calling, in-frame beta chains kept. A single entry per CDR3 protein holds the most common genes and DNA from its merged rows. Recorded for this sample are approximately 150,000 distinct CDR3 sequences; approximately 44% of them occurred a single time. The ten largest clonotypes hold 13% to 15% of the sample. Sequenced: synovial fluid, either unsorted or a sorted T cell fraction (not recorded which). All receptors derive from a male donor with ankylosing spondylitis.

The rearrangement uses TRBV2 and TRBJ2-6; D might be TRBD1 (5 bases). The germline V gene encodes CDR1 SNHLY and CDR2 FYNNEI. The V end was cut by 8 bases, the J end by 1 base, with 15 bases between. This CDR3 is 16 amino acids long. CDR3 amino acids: CASWVDIYSGANVLTF. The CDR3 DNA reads TGTGCCAGCTGGGTGGACATCTATTCTGGGGCCAACGTCCTGACTTTC.

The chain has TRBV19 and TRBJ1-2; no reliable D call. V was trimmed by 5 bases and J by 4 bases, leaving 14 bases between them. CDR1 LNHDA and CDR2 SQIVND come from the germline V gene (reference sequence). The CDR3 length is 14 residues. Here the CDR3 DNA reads TGTGCCAGTAGTGTGGACGGTCCGCCCTATGGCTACACCTTC. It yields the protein CASSVDGPPYGYTF.

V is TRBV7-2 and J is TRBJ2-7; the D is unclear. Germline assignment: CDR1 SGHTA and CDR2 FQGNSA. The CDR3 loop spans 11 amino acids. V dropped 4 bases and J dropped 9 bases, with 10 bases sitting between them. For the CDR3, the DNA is TGTGCCAGCAGCTCTTTCCTAGTGCAGTACTTC. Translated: CASSSFLVQYF.

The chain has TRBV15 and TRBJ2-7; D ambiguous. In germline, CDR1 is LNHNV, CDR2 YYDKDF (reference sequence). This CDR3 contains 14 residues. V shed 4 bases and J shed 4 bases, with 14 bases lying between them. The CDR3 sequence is CATSKRRFPYEQYF. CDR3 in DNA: TGTGCCACCAGCAAACGCAGGTTTCCTTACGAGCAGTACTTC.

For the CDR3, the DNA is TGTGCCAGCAGTTATGGACCCAGCTACGAGCAGTACTTC. This translates into CASSYGPSYEQYF. The chain links TRBV12-3 or TRBV12-4 to TRBJ2-7; D ambiguous. The CDR3 contains 13 residues. Trimming removed 4 bases at V and 3 bases at J, with 10 bases between.

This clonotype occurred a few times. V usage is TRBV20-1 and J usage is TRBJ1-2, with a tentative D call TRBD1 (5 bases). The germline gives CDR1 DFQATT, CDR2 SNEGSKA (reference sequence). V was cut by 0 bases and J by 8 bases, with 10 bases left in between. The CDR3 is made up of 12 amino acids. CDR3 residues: CSARDLGDGYTF. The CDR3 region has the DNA TGCAGTGCTAGAGACCTGGGGGACGGCTACACCTTC.

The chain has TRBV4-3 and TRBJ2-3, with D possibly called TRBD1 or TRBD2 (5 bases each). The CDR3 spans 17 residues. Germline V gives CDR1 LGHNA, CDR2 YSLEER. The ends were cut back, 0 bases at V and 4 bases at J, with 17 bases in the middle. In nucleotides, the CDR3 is TGCGCCAGCAGCCAAGATAGGGACCGACCGATGCCAGATACGCAGTATTTT. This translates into CASSQDRDRPMPDTQYF.

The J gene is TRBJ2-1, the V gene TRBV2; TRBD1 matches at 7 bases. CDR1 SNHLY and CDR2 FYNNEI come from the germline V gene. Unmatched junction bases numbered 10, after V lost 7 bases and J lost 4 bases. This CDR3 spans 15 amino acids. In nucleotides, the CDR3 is TGTGCCAGCAAGGACAGGTCAGGCCCATACAATGAGCAGTTCTTC. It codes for CASKDRSGPYNEQFF.

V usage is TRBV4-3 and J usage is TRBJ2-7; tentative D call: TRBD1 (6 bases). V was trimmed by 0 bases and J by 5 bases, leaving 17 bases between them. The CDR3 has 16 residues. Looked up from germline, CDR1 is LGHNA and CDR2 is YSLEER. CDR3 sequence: CASSQEGTPRWHEQYF. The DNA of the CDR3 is TGCGCCAGCAGCCAAGAAGGGACACCCCGGTGGCACGAGCAGTACTTC.

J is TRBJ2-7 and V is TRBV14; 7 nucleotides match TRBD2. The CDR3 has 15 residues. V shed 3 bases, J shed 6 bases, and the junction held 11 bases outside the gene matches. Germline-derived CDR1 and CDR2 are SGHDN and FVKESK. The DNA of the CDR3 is TGTGCCAGCAGCCATTTACGTGGGAGGGGAAGCGAGCAGTACTTC. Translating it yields CASSHLRGRGSEQYF.

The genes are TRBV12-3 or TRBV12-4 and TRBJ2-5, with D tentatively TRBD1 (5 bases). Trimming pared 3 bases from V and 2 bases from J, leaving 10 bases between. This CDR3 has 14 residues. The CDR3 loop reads CASSFWPGQETQYF. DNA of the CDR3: TGTGCCAGCAGTTTCTGGCCAGGGCAAGAGACCCAGTACTTC.

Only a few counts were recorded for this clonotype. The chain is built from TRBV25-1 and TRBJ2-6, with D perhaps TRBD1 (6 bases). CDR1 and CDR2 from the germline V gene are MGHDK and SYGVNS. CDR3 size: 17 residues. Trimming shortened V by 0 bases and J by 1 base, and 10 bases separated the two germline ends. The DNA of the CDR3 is TGTGCCAGCAGTGAATACCCCGGGACATCTGGGGCCAACGTCCTGACTTTC. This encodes CASSEYPGTSGANVLTF.

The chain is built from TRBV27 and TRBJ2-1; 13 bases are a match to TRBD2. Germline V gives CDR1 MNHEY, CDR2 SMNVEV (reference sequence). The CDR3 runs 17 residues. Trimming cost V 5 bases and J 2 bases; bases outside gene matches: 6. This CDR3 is CASSNPGLAGAYNEQFF. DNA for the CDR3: TGTGCCAGCAGTAACCCCGGACTAGCGGGGGCCTACAATGAGCAGTTCTTC.

The CDR3 region has the DNA TGTGCCAGCAGTGAAAGAGGCGGGTTCTACAATGAGCAGTTCTTC. It translates to CASSERGGFYNEQFF. The V and J genes are TRBV6-1 and TRBJ2-1; D might be TRBD2 (5 bases). Germline V lookup: CDR1 MNHNS, CDR2 SASEGT. The CDR3 consists of 15 residues. V lost 2 bases to trimming and J lost 3 bases, with 11 bases between them.

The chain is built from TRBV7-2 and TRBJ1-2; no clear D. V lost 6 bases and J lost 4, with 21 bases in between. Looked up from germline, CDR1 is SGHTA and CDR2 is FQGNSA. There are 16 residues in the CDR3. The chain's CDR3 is CASRQRMVYPSYGYTF. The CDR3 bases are TGTGCCAGCAGGCAGCGGATGGTCTATCCCAGCTATGGCTACACCTTC.

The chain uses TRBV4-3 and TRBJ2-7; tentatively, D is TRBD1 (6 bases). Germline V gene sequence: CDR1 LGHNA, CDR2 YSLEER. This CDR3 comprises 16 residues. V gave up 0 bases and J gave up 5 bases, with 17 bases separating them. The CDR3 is CASSQDSPGVAHEQYF. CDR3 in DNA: TGCGCCAGCAGCCAAGATAGCCCAGGGGTAGCCCACGAGCAGTACTTC.

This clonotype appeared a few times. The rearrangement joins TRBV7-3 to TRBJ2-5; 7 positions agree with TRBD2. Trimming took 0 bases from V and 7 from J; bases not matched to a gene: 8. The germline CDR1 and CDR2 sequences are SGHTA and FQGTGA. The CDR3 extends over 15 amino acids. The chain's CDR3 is CASSLTSGVGGTQYF. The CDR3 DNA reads TGTGCCAGCAGCTTAACCAGCGGGGTGGGGGGGACCCAGTACTTC. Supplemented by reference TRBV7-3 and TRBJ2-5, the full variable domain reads GAGVSQTPSNKVTEKGKYVELRCDPISGHTALYWYRQSLGQGPEFLIYFQGTGAADDSGLPNDRFFAVRPEGSVSTLKIQRTERGDSAVYLCASSLTSGVGGTQYFGPGTRLLVL.

In DNA, the CDR3 is TGTGCCAGCACCACATCCCAGGCCTCTAGCACAGATACGCAGTATTTT. This translates into CASTTSQASSTDTQYF. This chain connects TRBV28 to TRBJ2-3; D call uncertain. Trimming stripped 7 bases from V and 0 bases from J, with 17 bases between. This CDR3 is 16 amino acids long. Germline CDR1 is MDHEN and CDR2 is SYDVKM.

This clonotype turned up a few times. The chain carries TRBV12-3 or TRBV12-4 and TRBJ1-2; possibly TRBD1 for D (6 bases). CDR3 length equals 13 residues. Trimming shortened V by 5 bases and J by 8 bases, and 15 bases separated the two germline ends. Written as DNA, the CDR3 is TGTGCCAGCAGTGACCTAGGACAGACGGGCTACACCTTC. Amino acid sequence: CASSDLGQTGYTF.

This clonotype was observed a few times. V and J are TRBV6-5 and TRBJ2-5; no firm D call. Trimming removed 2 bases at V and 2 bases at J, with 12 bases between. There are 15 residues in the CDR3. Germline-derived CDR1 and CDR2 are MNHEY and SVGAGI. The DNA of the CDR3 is TGTGCCAGCAGTTACGGGGTGTGGGGTCAAGAGACCCAGTACTTC. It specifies CASSYGVWGQETQYF.

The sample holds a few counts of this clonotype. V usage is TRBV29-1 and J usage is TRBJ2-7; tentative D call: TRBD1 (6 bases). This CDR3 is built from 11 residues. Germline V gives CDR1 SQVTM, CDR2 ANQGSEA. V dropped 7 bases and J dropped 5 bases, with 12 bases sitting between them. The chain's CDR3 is CSALDSHEQYF. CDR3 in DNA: TGCAGCGCTCTGGACAGCCACGAGCAGTACTTC.

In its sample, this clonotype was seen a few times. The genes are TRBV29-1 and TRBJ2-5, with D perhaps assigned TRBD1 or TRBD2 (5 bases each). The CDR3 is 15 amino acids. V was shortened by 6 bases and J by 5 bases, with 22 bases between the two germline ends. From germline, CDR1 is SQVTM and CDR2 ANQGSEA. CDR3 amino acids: CSVYPGPPPGETQYF. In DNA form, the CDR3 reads TGCAGCGTGTACCCGGGACCTCCCCCCGGGGAGACCCAGTACTTC.

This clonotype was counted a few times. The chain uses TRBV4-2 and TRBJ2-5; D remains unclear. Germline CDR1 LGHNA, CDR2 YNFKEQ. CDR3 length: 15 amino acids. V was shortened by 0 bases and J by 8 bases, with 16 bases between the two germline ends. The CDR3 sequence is CASSQDASGDGTQYF. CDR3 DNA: TGTGCCAGCAGCCAAGATGCTAGTGGGGATGGTACCCAGTACTTC.

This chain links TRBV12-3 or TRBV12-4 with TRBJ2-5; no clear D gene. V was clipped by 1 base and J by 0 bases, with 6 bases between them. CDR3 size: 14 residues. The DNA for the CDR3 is TGTGCCAGCAGTTTAGAGGGTCACCAAGAGACCCAGTACTTC. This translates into CASSLEGHQETQYF.

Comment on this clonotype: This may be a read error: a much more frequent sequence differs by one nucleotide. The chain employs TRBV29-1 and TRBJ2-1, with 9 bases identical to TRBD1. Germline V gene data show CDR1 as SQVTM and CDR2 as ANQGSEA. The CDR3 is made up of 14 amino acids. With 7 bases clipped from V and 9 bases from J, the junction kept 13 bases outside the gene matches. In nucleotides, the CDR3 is TGCAGCGCTGGCTCACAGGGGGCTATAGGTGAGCAGTTCTTC. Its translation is CSAGSQGAIGEQFF.

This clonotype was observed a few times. This CDR3 reads CASSLARGAVGYTF. For the CDR3, the DNA is TGTGCCAGCAGTTTAGCGCGGGGGGCCGTTGGCTACACCTTC. The chain carries TRBV12-3 or TRBV12-4 and TRBJ1-2, with a tentative D call TRBD1 (6 bases). The CDR3 has 14 amino acids. Trimming cost V 0 bases and J 7 bases, with 12 bases left between them.

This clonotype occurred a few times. The CDR3 region is CASSLWRGGIYEQYF. In nucleotides, the CDR3 is TGTGCCAGCAGCTTATGGCGGGGGGGTATCTACGAGCAGTACTTC. V is TRBV7-2 and J is TRBJ2-7; TRBD2 matches 9 bases. Germline V gene lookup returns CDR1 SGHTA and CDR2 FQGNSA. CDR3 length equals 15 residues. With 2 bases clipped from V and 3 bases from J, the junction kept 5 bases outside the gene matches. The full variable domain, completed using reference TRBV7-2 and TRBJ2-7, is GAGVSQSPSNKVTEKGKDVELRCDPISGHTALYWYRQSLGQGLEFLIYFQGNSAPDKSGLPSDRFSAERTGGSVSTLTIQRTQQEDSAVYLCASSLWRGGIYEQYFGPGTRLTVT.

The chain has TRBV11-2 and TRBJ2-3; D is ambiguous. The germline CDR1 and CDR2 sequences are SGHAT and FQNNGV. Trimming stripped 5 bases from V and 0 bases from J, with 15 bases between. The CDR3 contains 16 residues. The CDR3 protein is CASSTSGRSSTDTQYF. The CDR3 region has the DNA TGTGCCAGCAGCACCTCCGGACGCTCTAGCACAGATACGCAGTATTTT.

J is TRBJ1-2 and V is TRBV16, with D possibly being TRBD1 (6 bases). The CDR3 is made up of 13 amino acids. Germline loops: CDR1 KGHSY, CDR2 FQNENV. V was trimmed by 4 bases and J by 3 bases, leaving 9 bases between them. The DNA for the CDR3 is TGTGCCAGCAGCCCATGGGGGCACTATGGCTACACCTTC. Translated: CASSPWGHYGYTF.

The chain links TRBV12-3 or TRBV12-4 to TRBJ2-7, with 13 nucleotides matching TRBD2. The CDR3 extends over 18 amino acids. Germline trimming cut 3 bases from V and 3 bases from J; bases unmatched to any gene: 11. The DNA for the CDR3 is TGTGCCAGCAGTTTTAAGTGGAGGACTAGCGGGAGAGTCTACGAGCAGTACTTC. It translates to CASSFKWRTSGRVYEQYF.